Shown below are 26 T cell receptor beta chains from a single sample sequenced in a study of shared clonotypes between healthy human individuals. Generated by immunoSEQ multiplex PCR, the TCRdb table keeps only in-frame clones and is missing some. This sample carries approximately 2,000,000 clones, 85% to 95% of them seen once, and the ten largest clones take about 0.41%. Sequencing used naive CD4+ T cells from PBMCs. Regarding subset: CD45RA+ positively selected. The receptor set was obtained from a man aged 18 to 29 in good health. Some clones in this sample may be carry-over from other donors' samples.

This rearrangement joins TRBV28 to TRBJ1-1; no definite D call. CDR3 length: 13 residues. V lost 9 bases to trimming and J lost 0 bases, with 11 bases between them. CDR1 and CDR2 (germline): MDHEN, SYDVKM. The CDR3 sequence: CASWTFVNTEAFF. The CDR3 region has the DNA TGTGCCAGTTGGACTTTTGTGAACACTGAAGCTTTCTTT.

The chain couples TRBV28 to TRBJ1-4; 8 positions match TRBD1. Per germline, CDR1 MDHEN and CDR2 SYDVKM. CDR3 length equals 15 residues. The V and J ends lost 6 bases and 8 bases, in that order; junction bases with no gene match: 11. Written as DNA, the CDR3 is TGTGCCAGCAGCCCACCACAGGGGGGGCGGGAAAAACTGTTTTTT. This sequence encodes CASSPPQGGREKLFF.

The chain joins TRBV27 to TRBJ2-7, with D tentatively TRBD1 (6 bases). Trimming pared 5 bases from V and 4 bases from J, leaving 12 bases between. The length of the CDR3 is 13 residues. The germline CDR1 and CDR2 sequences are MNHEY and SMNVEV (reference sequence). Written as DNA, the CDR3 is TGTGCCAGCAGTCGGTGGGGGCAATACGAGCAGTACTTC. This sequence encodes CASSRWGQYEQYF.

J is TRBJ1-2 and V is TRBV7-3; maybe TRBD1 (5 bases). Trimming took 5 bases from V and 8 from J, leaving 15 bases between them. The germline CDR1 and CDR2 sequences are SGHTA and FQGTGA. The CDR3 contains 13 residues. The CDR3 nucleotides are TGTGCCAGCAGCCGGGACGGGGAAGAAGGCTACACCTTC. Amino acids: CASSRDGEEGYTF.

The V call is TRBV19, the J call TRBJ1-2; 8 nucleotides match TRBD1. Germline CDR1 is LNHDA and CDR2 is SQIVND (reference sequence). With 4 bases clipped from V and 4 bases from J, the junction kept 11 bases outside the gene matches. This CDR3 region has 16 residues. DNA for the CDR3: TGTGCCAGTAGTAGGACCGGGACAGGAGAGTTCTATGGCTACACCTTC. It specifies CASSRTGTGEFYGYTF.

The CDR3 nucleotides are TGTGCTAGTGCTACGGGGCCCCTTAGCGGGGGGTACAATGAGCAGTTCTTC. It encodes CASATGPLSGGYNEQFF. The genes are TRBV12-5 and TRBJ2-1, with 10 bases matching TRBD2. The CDR3 is 17 amino acids. V was clipped by 7 bases and J by 4 bases; unmatched bases: 13. Germline V CDR1 and CDR2: LGHNT, FRNRAP.

About this clone: The same CDR3 arises from other DNA sequences in this sample as well. J is TRBJ1-3 and V is TRBV28, with D unresolved. The germline V gene has CDR1 MDHEN and CDR2 SYDVKM. With 6 bases removed from V and 1 base from J, the gap between germline ends came to 4 bases. The CDR3 is made up of 12 amino acids. The CDR3 coding sequence is TGTGCCAGCAGCCCATCTGGAAACACCATATATTTT. Its translation: CASSPSGNTIYF.

This clone was counted a single time. V and J are TRBV4-1 and TRBJ1-3, with D tentatively TRBD1 (5 bases). Germline V lookup: CDR1 MGHRA, CDR2 YSYEKL. The CDR3 has 16 residues. Trimming shortened V by 2 bases and J by 0 bases, and 11 bases separated the two germline ends. CDR3 in DNA: TGCGCCAGCAGCCAACCTCCAGGGACCTCTGGAAACACCATATATTTT. Residues: CASSQPPGTSGNTIYF.

As to this clone: Other DNA sequences in the sample encode the same CDR3. The chain is built from TRBV5-6 and TRBJ1-3; no firm D call. This CDR3 is 14 amino acids long. Deletions cut 0 bases from V and 0 bases from J, with 4 bases between. Germline V gene data show CDR1 as SGHDT and CDR2 as YYEEEE. CDR3 coding DNA: TGTGCCAGCAGCTTGGTAGGCTCTGGAAACACCATATATTTT. Translating it yields CASSLVGSGNTIYF.

The chain uses TRBV7-9 and TRBJ1-4; 7 nucleotides match TRBD1. With V trimmed by 5 bases and J by 8 bases, 5 bases remained unmatched. The germline gives CDR1 SEHNR, CDR2 FQNEAQ (reference sequence). The CDR3 spans 13 residues. The CDR3 sequence is CASSLPDREKLFF. DNA for the CDR3: TGTGCCAGCAGCCTCCCGGACAGGGAAAAACTGTTTTTT.

The chain employs TRBV7-8 and TRBJ1-4; maybe TRBD1 (5 bases). The CDR3 is 15 residues long. V shed 6 bases and J shed 7 bases, with 18 bases lying between them. From germline, CDR1 is SGHVS and CDR2 FQNEAQ. CDR3: CASRDAGGGGEKLFF. The CDR3 region has the DNA TGTGCCAGCAGGGACGCAGGCGGCGGGGGTGAAAAACTGTTTTTT.

The rearrangement uses TRBV7-2 and TRBJ2-7, with a weak D call TRBD2 (6 bases). This CDR3 is 14 amino acids long. The germline V and J ends were trimmed by 5 bases and 5 bases, with 16 bases remaining between them. CDR1 and CDR2 from the germline V gene are SGHTA and FQGNSA. The CDR3, as DNA: TGTGCCAGCAGCCCGAGTGGGAGGACGGACGAGCAGTACTTC. This gives the protein CASSPSGRTDEQYF.

The genes are TRBV30 and TRBJ1-1; 8 nucleotides agree with TRBD1. The ends lost 3 bases at V and 9 bases at J; junction bases unmatched: 9. The CDR3 is made up of 13 amino acids. Germline V gene data show CDR1 as GTSNPN and CDR2 as SVGIG (reference sequence). This CDR3 is CAWRAEDRGQAFF. The CDR3, as DNA: TGTGCCTGGAGGGCAGAAGACAGGGGACAAGCTTTCTTT.

As for this clone: Different DNA sequences within this sample yield the same CDR3. The rearrangement links TRBV27 to TRBJ2-5; D unresolved. Trimming shortened V by 3 bases and J by 1 base, and 6 bases separated the two germline ends. This CDR3 has 13 amino acids. Germline CDR1 reads MNHEY; CDR2 reads SMNVEV (reference sequence). In DNA, the CDR3 is TGTGCCAGCAGTTTCCGGGCCCAAGAGACCCAGTACTTC. It yields the protein CASSFRAQETQYF.

The V gene is TRBV7-2, the J gene TRBJ1-4; D might be TRBD1 (6 bases). Trimming removed 5 bases at V and 8 bases at J, with 12 bases between. CDR3 length equals 13 residues. In germline, CDR1 is SGHTA, CDR2 FQGNSA. The CDR3 protein is CASSPEGGEKLFF. In DNA, the CDR3 is TGTGCCAGCAGCCCGGAGGGGGGCGAAAAACTGTTTTTT. Full variable domain (missing parts from reference TRBV7-2 and TRBJ1-4): GAGVSQSPSNKVTEKGKDVELRCDPISGHTALYWYRQSLGQGLEFLIYFQGNSAPDKSGLPSDRFSAERTGGSVSTLTIQRTQQEDSAVYLCASSPEGGEKLFFGSGTQLSVL.

This sequence joins TRBV15 and TRBJ1-3, with D unclear. From germline, CDR1 is LNHNV and CDR2 YYDKDF (reference sequence). V gave up 5 bases and J gave up 4 bases, with 12 bases separating them. The CDR3 totals 14 residues. The DNA for the CDR3 is TGTGCCACCAGCGCCCGGGCCTCAGGAAACACCATATATTTT. Translated: CATSARASGNTIYF.

With regard to this clone: The sample contains more than one DNA sequence encoding this CDR3. V gene TRBV5-1 combines with J gene TRBJ2-7, with 10 bases aligning to TRBD2. CDR1 is SGHRS, CDR2 YFSETQ, per germline. This CDR3 region has 15 residues. Losses at the gene ends were 7 bases for V and 4 bases for J; bases not matched to a gene: 11. The CDR3 loop is CASSSLAGASYEQYF. CDR3 nucleotides: TGCGCCAGCTCCAGTCTAGCGGGAGCGTCTTACGAGCAGTACTTC.

V and J are TRBV28 and TRBJ2-3; D is perhaps TRBD1 (6 bases). Deletions cut 1 base from V and 0 bases from J, with 11 bases between. Germline assignment: CDR1 MDHEN and CDR2 SYDVKM. This CDR3 has 16 amino acids. The CDR3 spells CASSLYRQVSTDTQYF. The CDR3 nucleotides are TGTGCCAGCAGTTTATACCGACAGGTTAGCACAGATACGCAGTATTTT.

V gene TRBV15 combines with J gene TRBJ2-7; D perhaps matches TRBD2 (6 bases). Trimming took off 5 bases at V and 7 bases at J, with 21 bases between the two ends. Germline CDR1 is LNHNV and CDR2 is YYDKDF (reference sequence). This CDR3 has 15 amino acids. The CDR3 spells CATSVSGTPHREQYF. CDR3 DNA: TGTGCCACCAGCGTCTCCGGGACTCCTCACAGGGAGCAGTACTTC.

DNA for the CDR3: TGTGCCAGCAGCGTTTCCGGGTCTGTCGGGAACATTCAGTACTTC. It encodes CASSVSGSVGNIQYF. The chain recombines TRBV11-1 with TRBJ2-4; the D is unclear. Germline assignment: CDR1 SGHAT and CDR2 FQDESV (reference sequence). V gave up 5 bases and J gave up 7 bases, with 18 bases separating them. The CDR3 consists of 15 residues.

This clone has just a few counts. The chain carries TRBV11-1 and TRBJ1-1; D call uncertain. Trimming removed 2 bases from V and 3 bases from J, with 13 bases in between. CDR3 length equals 15 residues. Germline V CDR1 and CDR2: SGHAT, FQDESV (reference sequence). CDR3 bases: TGTGCCAGCAGCTTATCAGTGGGGATGTACACTGAAGCTTTCTTT. Translating it yields CASSLSVGMYTEAFF.

For the CDR3, the DNA is TGTGCCAGCAGCTTATTCCGACAGGGGGTAGATGGCTACACCTTC. Residues: CASSLFRQGVDGYTF. The chain recombines TRBV7-9 with TRBJ1-2, with 9 bases that match TRBD1. CDR3 size: 15 residues. The V gene end was trimmed by 2 bases and the J gene end by 6 bases; junction bases not matched to a gene: 7. Germline V gene data show CDR1 as SEHNR and CDR2 as FQNEAQ (reference sequence).

About this clone itself: This sample includes further DNA sequences coding for the same CDR3. The rearrangement links TRBV6-1 to TRBJ2-3; the D gene is possibly TRBD1 (6 bases). CDR1 is MNHNS, CDR2 SASEGT, per germline. Trimming removed 4 bases at V and 4 bases at J, with 9 bases between. The CDR3 has 13 residues. CDR3 sequence reads: CASSGGRADTQYF. In DNA form, the CDR3 reads TGTGCCAGCAGTGGGGGGCGGGCAGATACGCAGTATTTT.

The CDR3 here is CASSDRPSSYNEQFF. The CDR3 DNA sequence: TGTGCCAGCAGTGATCGACCGTCCTCCTACAATGAGCAGTTCTTC. This chain joins TRBV6-4 and TRBJ2-1; D uncertain. Between the trimmed V and J ends, which lost 3 bases and 0 bases, there was a span of 9 bases. The CDR3 is 15 residues long. Germline values: CDR1 MRHNA, CDR2 SNTAGT.

The chain combines TRBV5-4 with TRBJ2-7; possibly TRBD2 for D (7 bases). CDR1 is SGHNT, CDR2 YYREEE, per germline (reference sequence). CDR3 length: 15 amino acids. The V and J ends lost 3 bases and 7 bases respectively, with 20 bases between them. The CDR3: CASSSRPGGMGEQYF. In DNA, the CDR3 is TGTGCCAGCAGCTCGAGACCGGGGGGCATGGGGGAGCAGTACTTC.

This clone showed up just once. The chain uses TRBV7-9 and TRBJ1-3; possible D gene TRBD1, 6 bases. Per the germline V gene, CDR1 is SEHNR and CDR2 is FQNEAQ (reference sequence). The CDR3 is 17 residues long. V lost 3 bases and J 2 bases, leaving 17 bases between the germline ends. The CDR3 sequence: CASSFQGSVWAGNTIYF. CDR3 DNA: TGTGCCAGCAGCTTTCAGGGGTCGGTTTGGGCTGGAAACACCATATATTTT.